Below are 27 T cell receptor beta chains sequenced from a single sample in a study of response to subunit inactivated influenza vaccine. TCRdb called the RT-PCR reads again in MiXCR, with one record for every CDR3 protein. Altogether roughly 760,000 distinct CDR3 sequences are present, over 20% being singletons, with the ten largest covering roughly 10%. The material sequenced was PBMCs from blood, taken around 5 days after vaccination. The receptor source for this set is a man aged 50-59 years who received an inactivated influenza vaccine.

This clonotype was seen more than once but under ten times. This chain joins TRBV5-1 and TRBJ2-5; no firm D call. Germline CDR1 is SGHRS and CDR2 is YFSETQ. CDR3 length: 16 amino acids. V lost 0 bases and J 2 bases, leaving 14 bases between the germline ends. The CDR3: CASSLDLGHSQETQYF. The CDR3 coding sequence is TGCGCCAGCAGCTTGGACCTGGGTCACTCGCAAGAGACCCAGTACTTC.

This clonotype was observed many times. V gene TRBV5-1 combines with J gene TRBJ2-1; TRBD2 matches 8 bases. From germline, CDR1 is SGHRS and CDR2 YFSETQ. The length of the CDR3 is 14 residues. Trimming took 6 bases from V and 2 from J; bases not matched to a gene: 4. The CDR3 reads CASTGGDPYNEQFF. Here the CDR3 DNA reads TGCGCCAGCACCGGGGGGGACCCCTACAATGAGCAGTTCTTC.

In its sample, this clonotype was seen a few times. The CDR3 DNA is TGTGCCAGCAGCCAAGAGCGTCTAATCTATGAGCAGTTCTTC. Its protein product is CASSQERLIYEQFF. This chain links TRBV3-1 with TRBJ2-1; D call uncertain. V was shortened by 0 bases and J by 8 bases, with 11 bases between the two germline ends. The CDR3 runs 14 residues. Germline V CDR1 and CDR2: LGHDT, YNNKEL (reference sequence).

The V and J genes are TRBV4-3 and TRBJ2-3, with unresolved D. The length of the CDR3 is 15 residues. The V and J ends lost 0 bases and 6 bases respectively, with 13 bases between them. The germline CDR1 and CDR2 sequences are LGHNA and YSLEER. Here the CDR3 reads CASSQDKRFSDTQYF. CDR3 nucleotides: TGCGCCAGCAGCCAAGACAAACGGTTCTCGGATACGCAGTATTTT.

This clonotype was picked up a small number of times. The chain has TRBV15 and TRBJ2-7, with D tentatively TRBD2 (6 bases). CDR1 and CDR2 from the germline V gene are LNHNV and YYDKDF (reference sequence). Trimming took off 0 bases at V and 2 bases at J, with 14 bases between the two ends. The CDR3 loop spans 16 amino acids. CDR3 DNA sequence: TGTGCCACCAGCAGAGAAGGGCTAGCGAGCCCCTACGAGCAGTACTTC. Amino acid sequence: CATSREGLASPYEQYF.

This clonotype was seen many times. J is TRBJ1-3 and V is TRBV10-3; D remains unclear. Germline assignment: CDR1 ENHRY and CDR2 SYGVKD. The CDR3 totals 12 residues. With 8 bases removed from V and 4 bases from J, the gap between germline ends came to 9 bases. The CDR3 reads CAIGHPGNTIYF. The CDR3 nucleotides are TGTGCCATCGGTCATCCCGGAAACACCATATATTTT.

The chain is built from TRBV18 and TRBJ2-2; D is unresolved. The CDR3 contains 15 residues. The germline V gene has CDR1 KGHSH and CDR2 LQKENI. Deletions cut 1 base from V and 1 base from J, with 7 bases between. CDR3: CASSPQGGNTGELFF. The CDR3 nucleotides are TGTGCCAGCTCACCACAGGGCGGGAACACCGGGGAGCTGTTTTTT.

This clonotype was seen only a few times. This sequence joins TRBV4-3 and TRBJ2-5; D perhaps matches TRBD1 (5 bases). Germline V gene lookup returns CDR1 LGHNA and CDR2 YSLEER. V lost 2 bases and J lost 1, with 8 bases in between. The length of the CDR3 is 14 residues. Here the CDR3 reads CASSQRGSQETQYF. DNA for the CDR3: TGCGCCAGCAGCCAAAGGGGATCCCAAGAGACCCAGTACTTC.

This chain uses TRBV20-1 with TRBJ2-7; D might be TRBD1 (6 bases). The V end was cut by 3 bases, the J end by 4 bases, with 10 bases between. Germline V gives CDR1 DFQATT, CDR2 SNEGSKA (reference sequence). The CDR3 spans 12 residues. CDR3 DNA sequence: TGCAGTGCTAGGCGAGGACAGTACGAGCAGTACTTC. Protein sequence: CSARRGQYEQYF.

This clonotype was seen at least ten times. This chain's CDR3 is CASSLSRGGGTEAFF. Written as DNA, the CDR3 is TGTGCCAGCAGCTTAAGTCGGGGTGGAGGCACTGAAGCTTTCTTT. This rearrangement joins TRBV7-2 to TRBJ1-1, with D unresolved. This CDR3 has 15 amino acids. Germline CDR1 SGHTA, CDR2 FQGNSA. Trimming stripped 2 bases from V and 4 bases from J, with 14 bases between.

The chain is built from TRBV3-1 and TRBJ1-2; TRBD1 aligns across 9 bases. The CDR3 contains 16 residues. CDR1 is LGHDT, CDR2 YNNKEL, per germline (reference sequence). The trim removed 2 bases at V and 3 bases at J, leaving 7 bases unmatched. As DNA, the CDR3 is TGTGCCAGCAGCCAAAATTATCGGACAGGGGACTATGGCTACACCTTC. Its protein product is CASSQNYRTGDYGYTF.

The V gene is TRBV20-1, the J gene TRBJ1-1; D perhaps matches TRBD1 (5 bases). Per germline, CDR1 DFQATT and CDR2 SNEGSKA (reference sequence). V lost 0 bases to trimming and J lost 6 bases, with 11 bases between them. The length of the CDR3 is 13 residues. The CDR3 sequence is CSARDPGLPEAFF. Written as DNA, the CDR3 is TGCAGTGCTAGAGATCCGGGGCTTCCTGAAGCTTTCTTT.

In this sample, this clonotype turned up a few times. The chain recombines TRBV7-2 with TRBJ2-5; possible D gene TRBD1, 5 bases. V lost 1 base and J 7 bases, leaving 13 bases between the germline ends. Germline V gives CDR1 SGHTA, CDR2 FQGNSA. The CDR3 loop spans 14 amino acids. The CDR3, as DNA: TGTGCCAGCAGCTTAGTAACTGCAGGGCGGACCCAGTACTTC. This gives the protein CASSLVTAGRTQYF.

This clonotype has only a few counts. CDR3 sequence reads: CASSLGWTRADTQYF. The CDR3 coding sequence is TGTGCCAGCAGCTTAGGGTGGACTAGAGCAGATACGCAGTATTTT. The genes are TRBV7-2 and TRBJ2-3; 7 bases agree with TRBD2. The CDR3 length is 15 residues. Germline loops: CDR1 SGHTA, CDR2 FQGNSA. The J segment lost 4 bases and the V segment lost 1 base, leaving 5 bases of the junction unmatched.

In this sample, this clonotype turned up a few times. V usage is TRBV15 and J usage is TRBJ1-4, with 10 bases that match TRBD1. Germline V gene sequence: CDR1 LNHNV, CDR2 YYDKDF (reference sequence). This CDR3 contains 19 residues. V lost 4 bases, J lost 5 bases, and 16 bases stayed unmatched. CDR3 nucleotides: TGTGCCACCAGCACCCCTGCGGGACAGGGGATGGGTTTGAATGAAAAACTGTTTTTT. This codes for CATSTPAGQGMGLNEKLFF.

This clonotype was found once. V usage is TRBV7-2 and J usage is TRBJ2-7, with D perhaps TRBD1 (6 bases). Trimming shortened V by 2 bases and J by 8 bases, and 13 bases separated the two germline ends. The CDR3 contains 13 residues. CDR1 and CDR2 from the germline V gene are SGHTA and FQGNSA. CDR3 residues: CASSLLGQGQQYF. CDR3 sequence (DNA): TGTGCCAGCAGCTTATTGGGCCAGGGGCAGCAGTACTTC.

In this sample, this clonotype turned up a few times. The chain is built from TRBV5-1 and TRBJ2-1; D might be TRBD1 (6 bases). This CDR3 is 13 amino acids long. The germline gives CDR1 SGHRS, CDR2 YFSETQ. Trimming stripped 4 bases from V and 4 bases from J, with 9 bases between. The CDR3 sequence: CASSIDRYNEQFF. CDR3 sequence (DNA): TGCGCCAGCAGCATAGACAGGTACAATGAGCAGTTCTTC. Filled out from reference TRBV5-1 and TRBJ2-1, the complete variable domain reads KAGVTQTPRYLIKTRGQQVTLSCSPISGHRSVSWYQQTPGQGLQFLFEYFSETQRNKGNFPGRFSGRQFSNSRSEMNVSTLELGDSALYLCASSIDRYNEQFFGPGTRLTVL.

This clonotype was picked up a small number of times. The chain is built from TRBV12-3 or TRBV12-4 and TRBJ1-4; the D is unclear. V lost 7 bases and J 3 bases, leaving 15 bases between the germline ends. CDR3 length equals 15 residues. The CDR3 DNA sequence: TGTGCCAGCACCCTCCGCCGGGCACCTAATGAAAAACTGTTTTTT. It specifies CASTLRRAPNEKLFF.

This rearrangement joins TRBV20-1 to TRBJ2-5; 12 positions match TRBD2. Germline CDR1 and CDR2: DFQATT and SNEGSKA (reference sequence). CDR3 length equals 14 residues. V lost 1 base and J lost 5; bases outside the gene matches: 2. CDR3 in amino acids: CSARGLAGAETQYF. The CDR3 bases are TGCAGTGCTAGAGGACTAGCGGGAGCTGAGACCCAGTACTTC.

The chain couples TRBV3-1 to TRBJ2-1, with TRBD2 matching 9 bases. J was trimmed by 5 bases and V by 0 bases; bases with no gene match: 5. Germline CDR1 reads LGHDT; CDR2 reads YNNKEL (reference sequence). This CDR3 comprises 16 residues. CDR3: CASSQERLAGHNEQFF. DNA for the CDR3: TGTGCCAGCAGCCAAGAGCGTCTAGCGGGACACAATGAGCAGTTCTTC.

The genes are TRBV5-5 and TRBJ2-1; 11 bases match TRBD2. Germline V gene sequence: CDR1 SGHKS, CDR2 YYEKEE (reference sequence). The CDR3 is made up of 17 amino acids. V gave up 2 bases and J gave up 5 bases; unmatched junction bases: 9. The CDR3 protein is CASSLRELAGADNEQFF. In nucleotides, the CDR3 is TGTGCCAGCAGCTTAAGGGAACTAGCGGGGGCCGACAATGAGCAGTTCTTC.

This clonotype has more than one count but fewer than ten. The CDR3 nucleotides read TGTGCCATCAGTGAGACAGTGTACTATGGCTACACCTTC. Protein sequence: CAISETVYYGYTF. The V gene is TRBV10-3, the J gene TRBJ1-2; no clear D. Trimming left V 2 bases short and J 3 bases short, with 7 bases between. Looked up from germline, CDR1 is ENHRY and CDR2 is SYGVKD. The CDR3 covers 13 residues.

This clonotype was seen a few times. The chain recombines TRBV3-1 with TRBJ2-1, with D tentatively TRBD2 (6 bases). This CDR3 has 14 amino acids. In germline, CDR1 is LGHDT, CDR2 YNNKEL (reference sequence). V shed 4 bases and J shed 7 bases, with 14 bases lying between them. CDR3 nucleotides: TGTGCCAGCAGCCGTGCGGGACCGTGGAATGAGCAGTTCTTC. As protein: CASSRAGPWNEQFF.

Only a few counts were recorded for this clonotype. CDR3 in amino acids: CASAHGGGLYNEQFF. CDR3 coding DNA: TGTGCCAGCGCCCATGGGGGGGGACTCTACAATGAGCAGTTCTTC. The chain carries TRBV7-8 and TRBJ2-1, with 7 bases matching TRBD2. V lost 8 bases, J lost 3 bases, and 10 bases stayed unmatched. CDR1 SGHVS and CDR2 FQNEAQ come from the germline V gene. The CDR3 is 15 amino acids.

V usage is TRBV20-1 and J usage is TRBJ2-2; D perhaps matches TRBD1 (5 bases). This CDR3 is built from 15 residues. Germline V gene sequence: CDR1 DFQATT, CDR2 SNEGSKA (reference sequence). V was clipped by 3 bases and J by 4 bases, with 15 bases between them. The DNA for the CDR3 is TGCAGTGCTAGGGGCTTCGTGGGGCGCACCGGGGAGCTGTTTTTT. Amino acids: CSARGFVGRTGELFF.

The chain is built from TRBV4-1 and TRBJ2-7; 7 nucleotides line up with TRBD2. V trimming: 1 base; J trimming: 5 bases; junction bases outside the gene matches: 8. CDR3 length: 15 residues. The germline V gene encodes CDR1 MGHRA and CDR2 YSYEKL. CDR3 bases: TGCGCCAGCAGCCAAGTCTCAGCGGGGAATGACGAGCAGTACTTC. This codes for CASSQVSAGNDEQYF.

The CDR3 region has the DNA TGTGCCAGCAGTTTATGGGCGAATCGAGAGACCCAGTACTTC. Amino acids: CASSLWANRETQYF. This chain joins TRBV12-3 or TRBV12-4 and TRBJ2-5, with D unresolved. Between the trimmed V and J ends, which lost 2 bases and 4 bases, there was a span of 11 bases. The CDR3 consists of 14 residues.